These 5 T cell receptor beta chains came from one sample sequenced in a study of blood T cell repertoires in COVID-19. Libraries were prepared by immunoSEQ multiplex PCR; TCRdb keeps only in-frame clonotypes and omits some of them. The sample yields fewer than 150,000 clones, about four fifths seen once. Sample: peripheral blood. The receptors stem from a woman in her thirties or forties with acute or convalescent COVID-19.

V and J are TRBV7-2 and TRBJ2-4; the D gene is possibly TRBD1 (5 bases). Germline V gene lookup returns CDR1 SGHTA and CDR2 FQGNSA. The V and J ends lost 0 bases and 5 bases respectively, with 14 bases between them. CDR3 size: 16 residues. CDR3 bases: TGTGCCAGCAGCTTAGCAGTAGCAGGGTCTCAAAACATTCAGTACTTC. Amino acid sequence: CASSLAVAGSQNIQYF.

The chain uses TRBV19 and TRBJ2-2, with TRBD2 matching over 9 bases. The CDR3 is 17 amino acids. CDR1 is LNHDA, CDR2 SQIVND, per germline (reference sequence). Trimming cost V 3 bases and J 5 bases; bases outside gene matches: 10. CDR3 sequence reads: CASSISLAGGRTGELFF. The CDR3 nucleotides are TGTGCCAGTAGTATTTCTCTGGCGGGGGGGCGGACCGGGGAGCTGTTTTTT.

A few counts support this clone. The chain carries TRBV2 and TRBJ1-2; D gene uncertain. Trimming took off 8 bases at V and 3 bases at J, with 13 bases between the two ends. CDR3 length equals 13 residues. Germline CDR1 SNHLY, CDR2 FYNNEI. DNA of the CDR3: TGTGCCAGCCAGTACAGACGCGACTATGGCTACACCTTC. Translated, it gives CASQYRRDYGYTF. Using reference TRBV2 and TRBJ1-2 for the parts outside the CDR3, the full variable domain is EPEVTQTPSHQVTQMGQEVILRCVPISNHLYFYWYRQILGQKVEFLVSFYNNEISEKSEIFDDQFSVERPDGSNFTLKIRSTKLEDSAMYFCASQYRRDYGYTFGSGTRLTVV.

This clone was observed a handful of times. The chain employs TRBV19 and TRBJ1-5; D gene uncertain. Trimming stripped 3 bases from V and 6 bases from J, with 6 bases between. The germline gives CDR1 LNHDA, CDR2 SQIVND (reference sequence). CDR3 length: 12 amino acids. The chain's CDR3 is CASSMYSQPQHF. CDR3 DNA sequence: TGTGCCAGTAGTATGTATAGTCAGCCCCAGCATTTT. Full variable domain (outside the CDR3, taken from reference TRBV19 and TRBJ1-5): DGGITQSPKYLFRKEGQNVTLSCEQNLNHDAMYWYRQDPGQGLRLIYYSQIVNDFQKGDIAEGYSVSREKKESFPLTVTSAQKNPTAFYLCASSMYSQPQHFGDGTRLSIL.

This clone was counted a single time. The CDR3 is CASSPIPGQRPYSGANVLTF. The CDR3, as DNA: TGTGCCAGCTCACCAATACCGGGACAGAGACCTTATTCTGGGGCCAACGTCCTGACTTTC. J is TRBJ2-6 and V is TRBV18; 7 positions match TRBD1. Trimming removed 2 bases from V and 1 base from J; junction bases left unmatched: 14. Germline V CDR1 and CDR2: KGHSH, LQKENI. This CDR3 spans 20 amino acids.